This entry describes one T cell receptor (beta chain). Its antigen is not known. The source of the sample is a study of shared clonotypes between healthy human individuals. Study details: Every donor yielded three CD4 naive, three CD4 memory, two CD8 naive and one CD8 memory plate. General study findings and limits: Rarefaction analysis demonstrated incomplete sorted-subset sequencing notwithstanding large depth. An expected dependence of interdonor clonotype sharing on sequencing depth was noted. In contrast to clonotypes shared by all four donors, non-shared clonotypes had lower generation probabilities.

The protocol was immunoSEQ multiplex PCR, while the TCRdb copy is restricted to in-frame clones and leaves out a portion. The repertoire holds some 120,000 clones, with more than 65% as singletons. Germline CDR1 is SGHAT and CDR2 is FQNNGV. The CDR3 is made up of 14 amino acids. V lost 3 bases to trimming and J lost 0 bases, with 9 bases between them. The TCR sequence derives from a woman in her 30s in good health. Sequenced material: memory CD8+ T cells sorted from blood. Sample subset: CD45RO+ cells pooled with CCR7-negative TemRA cells. The V gene is TRBV11-2, the J gene TRBJ2-7; D is unclear. The CDR3 DNA sequence: TGTGCCAGCAGCTTGGGCAGTTTCTCCTACGAGCAGTACTTC. It specifies CASSLGSFSYEQYF.